These 3 T cell receptor beta chains came from one sample sequenced in a study of cytomegalovirus exposure and HLA in healthy donors. PCR involved 60 Vbeta and 13 Jbeta primers. TCRdb's table, derived via immunoSEQ multiplex PCR, lists solely in-frame clones and lacks some. The sample consists of some 140,000 clones, 80% of them appearing once. Sequencing was done on a sample of PBMCs. Source of these receptors: a male donor in good health and CMV-seropositive.

In this sample, this clone turned up once. Other DNA sequences from this sample encode an identical CDR3 as well. The V call is TRBV27, the J call TRBJ2-7; D is perhaps TRBD2 (5 bases). This CDR3 has 13 amino acids. Trimming shortened V by 5 bases and J by 1 base, and 9 bases separated the two germline ends. Germline CDR1 MNHEY, CDR2 SMNVEV (reference sequence). CDR3 bases: TGTGCCAGCAGTCTCCGCGGGTCCTACGAGCAGTACTTC. Protein sequence: CASSLRGSYEQYF.

CDR3 residues: CASSINRGTTEAFF. The DNA of the CDR3 is TGCGCCAGCAGCATCAACAGGGGGACGACTGAAGCTTTCTTT. This chain links TRBV4-1 with TRBJ1-1; 8 nucleotides agree with TRBD1. The length of the CDR3 is 14 residues. The J segment lost 5 bases and the V segment lost 5 bases, leaving 7 bases of the junction unmatched. CDR1 is MGHRA and CDR2 is YSYEKL in the germline V gene.

The chain carries TRBV19 and TRBJ1-1; D may be TRBD1 (5 bases). The CDR3 spans 15 residues. Trimming removed 5 bases from V and 1 base from J, with 14 bases in between. From germline, CDR1 is LNHDA and CDR2 SQIVND (reference sequence). The CDR3: CASSVGGRGNTEAFF. CDR3 sequence (DNA): TGTGCCAGTAGTGTTGGGGGGAGGGGGAACACTGAAGCTTTCTTT.